This T cell receptor (beta chain) is drawn from a study of technical replicates of blood from four donors. V was clipped by 5 bases and J by 1 base, with 18 bases between them. Germline CDR1 reads PRHDT; CDR2 reads FYEKMQ (reference sequence). The CDR3 consists of 16 residues. TCRdb's copy holds only in-frame clones and misses some; the assay was immunoSEQ multiplex PCR. The sample shows approximately 44,000 clones, roughly 96% of them seen only once. The J gene is TRBJ2-7, the V gene TRBV13; tentative D call: TRBD1 (5 bases). Sequencing input: T cells isolated from PBMCs. The TCR originated in a human donor in good health. CDR3 DNA: TGTGCCAGCAGCCCAGGGCCTATTGCGGAGTCCTACGAGCAGTACTTC. Translating it yields CASSPGPIAESYEQYF.